This TCR beta chain is from a study of patients and donors after allogeneic stem cell transplantation. TCRdb reprocessed the RT-PCR reads via MiXCR and lists one record per CDR3 protein. This table has roughly 960,000 distinct CDR3 sequences, 18% appearing once. This CDR3 is 17 amino acids long. CDR1 is SGHNT and CDR2 is YYREEE in the germline V gene (reference sequence). V was cut by 0 bases and J by 0 bases, with 16 bases left in between. This clonotype was seen a handful of times. The genes are TRBV5-4 and TRBJ2-7, with D perhaps given as TRBD1 or TRBD2 (5 bases each). The sequence derives from a human donor who was either an allogeneic HSCT recipient or a stem cell or donor lymphocyte infusion donor (not recorded which). It is not recorded whose cells these are; they may come from a transplant donor. The sequencing sample was made of blood, either unsorted or a sorted T cell fraction (not recorded which). The CDR3 spells CASSLVAWGTDSYEQYF. The CDR3, as DNA: TGTGCCAGCAGCTTGGTCGCGTGGGGGACCGACTCCTACGAGCAGTACTTC.